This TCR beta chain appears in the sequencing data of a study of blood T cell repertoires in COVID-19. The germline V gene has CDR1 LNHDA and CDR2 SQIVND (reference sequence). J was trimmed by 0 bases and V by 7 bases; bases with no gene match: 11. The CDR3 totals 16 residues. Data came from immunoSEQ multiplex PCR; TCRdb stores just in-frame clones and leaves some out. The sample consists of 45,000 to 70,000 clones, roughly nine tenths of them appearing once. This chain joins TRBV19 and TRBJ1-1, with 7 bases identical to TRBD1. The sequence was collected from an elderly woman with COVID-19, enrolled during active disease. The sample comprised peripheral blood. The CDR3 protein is CASTKTGAGVNTEAFF. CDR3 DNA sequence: TGTGCCAGTACAAAAACAGGGGCGGGTGTGAACACTGAAGCTTTCTTT.